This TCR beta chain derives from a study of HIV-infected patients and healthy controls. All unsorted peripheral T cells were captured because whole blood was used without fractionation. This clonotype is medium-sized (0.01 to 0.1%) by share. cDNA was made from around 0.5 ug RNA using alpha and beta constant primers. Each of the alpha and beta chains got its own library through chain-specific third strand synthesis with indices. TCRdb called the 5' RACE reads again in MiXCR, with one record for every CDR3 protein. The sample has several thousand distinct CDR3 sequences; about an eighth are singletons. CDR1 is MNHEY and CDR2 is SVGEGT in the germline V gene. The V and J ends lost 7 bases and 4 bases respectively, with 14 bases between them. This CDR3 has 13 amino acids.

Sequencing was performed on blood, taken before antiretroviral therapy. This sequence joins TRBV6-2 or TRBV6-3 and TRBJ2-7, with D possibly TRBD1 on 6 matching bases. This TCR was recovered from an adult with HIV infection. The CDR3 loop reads CASTGDNRYEQYF. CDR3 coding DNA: TGTGCCAGCACAGGGGACAACCGATACGAGCAGTACTTC.